This T cell receptor beta chain is drawn from a study of T-cell reconstitution after alpha-beta-depleted transplantation in children. Library preparation (for TCRbeta) was performed with unique molecular identifiers. Each CDR3 protein is one row after TCRdb ran MiXCR on the PCR reads. The sample holds hundreds of thousands of distinct CDR3 sequences; 13% are singletons and the top ten take approximately 2.1%. CDR3 length: 16 amino acids. Trimming removed 7 bases from V and 3 bases from J, with 21 bases in between. This clonotype was seen many times. Antigen unknown. General study points: Reportedly, roughly two months post-transplant, alpha-beta T cells arose from several hundred expanded graft clones. T-cell counts and diversity at one year post-transplant came mainly from newly produced T cells. For some patients, TCRbeta diversity was high at day 60 because of recipient T cells and thymic progenitors that survived.

This material consisted of PBMCs, mostly from graft donor cells, taken 360 days after TCRalphabeta/CD19-depleted stem cell transplant. The V call is TRBV12-3 or TRBV12-4, the J call TRBJ2-5, with D perhaps TRBD2 (5 bases). The source is a male patient between 10 and 17 years old who had a stem cell transplant for acute myeloid leukemia, so the T cells may come from the graft donor. The CDR3 DNA is TGTGCCAGCACCTATTACGGAGGTGGAGGAGAAGAGACCCAGTACTTC. Its translation: CASTYYGGGGEETQYF.